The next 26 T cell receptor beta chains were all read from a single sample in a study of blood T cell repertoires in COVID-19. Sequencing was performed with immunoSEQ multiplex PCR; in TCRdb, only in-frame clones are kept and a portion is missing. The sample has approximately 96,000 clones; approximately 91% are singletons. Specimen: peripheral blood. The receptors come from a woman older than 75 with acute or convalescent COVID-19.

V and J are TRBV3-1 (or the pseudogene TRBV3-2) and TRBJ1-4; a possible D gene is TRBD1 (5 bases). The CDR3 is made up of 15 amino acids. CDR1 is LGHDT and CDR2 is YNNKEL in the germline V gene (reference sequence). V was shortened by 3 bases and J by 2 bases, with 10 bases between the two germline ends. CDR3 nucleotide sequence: TGTGCCAGCAGCCATCCGGGGGGGACTAATGAAAAACTGTTTTTT. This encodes CASSHPGGTNEKLFF.

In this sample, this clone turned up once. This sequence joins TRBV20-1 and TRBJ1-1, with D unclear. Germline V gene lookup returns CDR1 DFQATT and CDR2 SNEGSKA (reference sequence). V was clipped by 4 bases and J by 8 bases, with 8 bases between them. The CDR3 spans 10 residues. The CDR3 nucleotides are TGCAGTGCTAACTATAGGGAAGCTTTCTTT. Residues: CSANYREAFF.

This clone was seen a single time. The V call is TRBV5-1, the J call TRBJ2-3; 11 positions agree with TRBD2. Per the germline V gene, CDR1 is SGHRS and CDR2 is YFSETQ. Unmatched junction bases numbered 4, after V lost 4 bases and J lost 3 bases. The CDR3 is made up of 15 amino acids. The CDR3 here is CASSASSGRTDTQYF. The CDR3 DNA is TGCGCCAGCAGCGCATCTAGCGGGAGGACAGATACGCAGTATTTT.

CDR3 region: CASSGDRVGELFF. The CDR3 coding sequence is TGCGCCAGCAGCGGCGACAGGGTTGGGGAGCTGTTTTTT. The rearrangement joins TRBV5-1 to TRBJ2-2; TRBD1 matches 7 bases. Germline values: CDR1 SGHRS, CDR2 YFSETQ. V was clipped by 4 bases and J by 8 bases; unmatched bases: 5. The CDR3 totals 13 residues.

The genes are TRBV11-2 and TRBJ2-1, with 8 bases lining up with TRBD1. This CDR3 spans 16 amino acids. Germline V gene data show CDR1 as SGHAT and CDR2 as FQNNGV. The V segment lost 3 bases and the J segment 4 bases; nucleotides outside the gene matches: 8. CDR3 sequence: CASSLAPGQVYNEQFF. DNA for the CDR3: TGTGCCAGCAGCTTGGCGCCGGGACAGGTATACAATGAGCAGTTCTTC.

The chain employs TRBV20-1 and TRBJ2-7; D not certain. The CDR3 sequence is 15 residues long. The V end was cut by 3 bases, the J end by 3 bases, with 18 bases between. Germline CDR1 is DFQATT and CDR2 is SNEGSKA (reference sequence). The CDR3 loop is CSASHLVLVYYEQYF. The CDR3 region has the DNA TGCAGTGCTAGTCACCTGGTGCTAGTATACTACGAGCAGTACTTC.

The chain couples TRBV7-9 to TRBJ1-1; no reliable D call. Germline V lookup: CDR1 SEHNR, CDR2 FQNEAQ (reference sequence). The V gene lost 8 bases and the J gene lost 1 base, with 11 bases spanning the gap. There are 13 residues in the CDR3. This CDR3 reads CASLQWANTEAFF. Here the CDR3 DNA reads TGTGCCAGCCTCCAGTGGGCGAACACTGAAGCTTTCTTT.

The CDR3 region is CASRATGRYGTGAFF. The CDR3 DNA reads TGTGCCAGCAGGGCGACAGGGAGATATGGGACTGGGGCTTTCTTT. V usage is TRBV28 and J usage is TRBJ1-1, with 7 nucleotides matching TRBD1. V lost 6 bases, J lost 11 bases, and 18 bases stayed unmatched. Germline assignment: CDR1 MDHEN and CDR2 SYDVKM. The CDR3 sequence is 15 residues long. Variable domain in full (rest from reference TRBV28 and TRBJ1-1): DVKVTQSSRYLVKRTGEKVFLECVQDMDHENMFWYRQDPGLGLRLIYFSYDVKMKEKGDIPEGYSVSREKKERFSLILESASTNQTSMYLCASRATGRYGTGAFFGQGTRLTVV.

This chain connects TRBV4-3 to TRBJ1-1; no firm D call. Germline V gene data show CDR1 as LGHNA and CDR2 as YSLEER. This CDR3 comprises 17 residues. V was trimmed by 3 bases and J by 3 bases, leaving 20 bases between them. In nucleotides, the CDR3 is TGCGCCAGCAGCCAGGACTGGGCCCGTGACACGTACACTGAAGCTTTCTTT. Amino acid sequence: CASSQDWARDTYTEAFF.

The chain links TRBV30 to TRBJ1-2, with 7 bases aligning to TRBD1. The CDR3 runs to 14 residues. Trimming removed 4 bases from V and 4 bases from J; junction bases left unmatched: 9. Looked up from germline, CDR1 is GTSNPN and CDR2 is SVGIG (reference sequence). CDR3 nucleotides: TGTGCCTGGAAATCCCCGGGACAGCTCTATGGCTACACCTTC. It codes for CAWKSPGQLYGYTF. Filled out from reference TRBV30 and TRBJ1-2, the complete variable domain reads SQTIHQWPATLVQPVGSPLSLECTVEGTSNPNLYWYRQAAGRGLQLLFYSVGIGQISSEVPQNLSASRPQDRQFILSSKKLLLSDSGFYLCAWKSPGQLYGYTFGSGTRLTVV.

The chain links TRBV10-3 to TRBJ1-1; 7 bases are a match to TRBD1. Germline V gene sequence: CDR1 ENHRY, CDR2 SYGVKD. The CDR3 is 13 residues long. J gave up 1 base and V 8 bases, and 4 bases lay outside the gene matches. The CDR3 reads CAISRDRNTEAFF. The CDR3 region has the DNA TGTGCCATCTCCCGGGACAGGAACACTGAAGCTTTCTTT.

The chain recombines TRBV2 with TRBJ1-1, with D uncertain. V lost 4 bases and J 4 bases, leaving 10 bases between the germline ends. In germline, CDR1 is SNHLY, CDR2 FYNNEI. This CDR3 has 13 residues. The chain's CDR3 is CASSGGQATEAFF. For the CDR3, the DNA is TGTGCCAGCAGTGGAGGGCAGGCCACTGAAGCTTTCTTT.

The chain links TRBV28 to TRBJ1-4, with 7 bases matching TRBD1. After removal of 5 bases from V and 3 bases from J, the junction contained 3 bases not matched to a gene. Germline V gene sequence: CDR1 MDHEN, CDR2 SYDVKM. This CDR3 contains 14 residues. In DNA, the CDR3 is TGTGCCAGCAGTCTGGGACAGCCTAATGAAAAACTGTTTTTT. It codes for CASSLGQPNEKLFF.

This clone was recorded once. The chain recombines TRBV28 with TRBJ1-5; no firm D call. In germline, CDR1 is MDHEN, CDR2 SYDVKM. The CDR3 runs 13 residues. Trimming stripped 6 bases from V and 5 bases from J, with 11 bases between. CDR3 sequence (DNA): TGTGCCAGCAGCCGGGAGGAATATCAGCCCCAGCATTTT. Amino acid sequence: CASSREEYQPQHF.

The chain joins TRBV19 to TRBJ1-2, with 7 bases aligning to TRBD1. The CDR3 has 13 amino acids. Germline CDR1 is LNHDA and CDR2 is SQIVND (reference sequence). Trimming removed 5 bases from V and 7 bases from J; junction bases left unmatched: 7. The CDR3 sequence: CASSDRDQGGYTF. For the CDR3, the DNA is TGTGCCAGTAGTGACAGGGACCAAGGTGGCTACACCTTC.

The DNA for the CDR3 is TGTGCCAGCAGCCCCGGGACACCAGCCTACGAGGAGCAGTACTTC. It translates to CASSPGTPAYEEQYF. The chain has TRBV4-2 and TRBJ2-7; tentatively, D is TRBD1 (6 bases). This CDR3 is built from 15 residues. With 4 bases removed from V and 7 bases from J, the gap between germline ends came to 20 bases. Germline V gives CDR1 LGHNA, CDR2 YNFKEQ.

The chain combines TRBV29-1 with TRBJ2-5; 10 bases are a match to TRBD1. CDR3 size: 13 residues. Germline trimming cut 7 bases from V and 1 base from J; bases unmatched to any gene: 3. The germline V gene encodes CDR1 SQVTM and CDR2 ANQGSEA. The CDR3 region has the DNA TGCAGCGGGGGACAGGGGATCCAAGAGACCCAGTACTTC. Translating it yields CSGGQGIQETQYF. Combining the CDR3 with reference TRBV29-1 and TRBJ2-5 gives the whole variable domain SAVISQKPSRDICQRGTSLTIQCQVDSQVTMMFWYRQQPGQSLTLIATANQGSEATYESGFVIDKFPISRPNLTFSTLTVSNMSPEDSSIYLCSGGQGIQETQYFGPGTRLLVL.

The CDR3 sequence: CASSSAFELEGYGYTF. In DNA form, the CDR3 reads TGTGCCAGCAGCTCGGCTTTCGAGTTGGAGGGCTATGGCTACACCTTC. The chain is built from TRBV5-4 and TRBJ1-2; no clear D gene. This CDR3 region has 16 residues. Germline assignment: CDR1 SGHNT and CDR2 YYREEE (reference sequence). Trimming took 3 bases from V and 4 from J, leaving 19 bases between them.

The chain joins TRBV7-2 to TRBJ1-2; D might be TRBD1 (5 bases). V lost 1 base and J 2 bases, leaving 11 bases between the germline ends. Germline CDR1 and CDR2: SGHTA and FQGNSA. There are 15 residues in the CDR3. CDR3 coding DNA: TGTGCCAGCAGCTTAGTATTGGGGCCGAACTATGGCTACACCTTC. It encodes CASSLVLGPNYGYTF. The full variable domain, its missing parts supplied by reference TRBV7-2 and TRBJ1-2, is GAGVSQSPSNKVTEKGKDVELRCDPISGHTALYWYRQSLGQGLEFLIYFQGNSAPDKSGLPSDRFSAERTGGSVSTLTIQRTQQEDSAVYLCASSLVLGPNYGYTFGSGTRLTVV.

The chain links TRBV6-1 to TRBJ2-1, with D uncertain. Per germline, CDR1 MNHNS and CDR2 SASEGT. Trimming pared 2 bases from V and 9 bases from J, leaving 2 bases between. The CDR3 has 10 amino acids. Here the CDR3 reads CASSELEQFF. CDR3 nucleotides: TGTGCCAGCAGTGAACTTGAGCAGTTCTTC.

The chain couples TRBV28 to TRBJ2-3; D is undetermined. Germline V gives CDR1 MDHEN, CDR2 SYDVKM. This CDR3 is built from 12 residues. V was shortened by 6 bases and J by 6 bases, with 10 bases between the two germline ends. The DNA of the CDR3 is TGTGCCAGCAGCCCCCTAGAGGATACGCAGTATTTT. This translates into CASSPLEDTQYF.

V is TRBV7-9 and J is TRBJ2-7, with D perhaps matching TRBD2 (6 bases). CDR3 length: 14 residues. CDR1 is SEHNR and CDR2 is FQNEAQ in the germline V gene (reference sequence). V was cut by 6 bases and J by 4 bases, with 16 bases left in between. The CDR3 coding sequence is TGTGCCAGCAGATCCGCCACCGGGGGATACGAGCAGTACTTC. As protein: CASRSATGGYEQYF.

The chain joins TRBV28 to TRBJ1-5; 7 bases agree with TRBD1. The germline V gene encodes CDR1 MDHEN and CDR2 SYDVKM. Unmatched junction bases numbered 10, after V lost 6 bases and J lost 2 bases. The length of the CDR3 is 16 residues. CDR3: CASRKTGTSGNQPQHF. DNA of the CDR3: TGTGCCAGCAGAAAGACAGGGACGTCGGGCAATCAGCCCCAGCATTTT.

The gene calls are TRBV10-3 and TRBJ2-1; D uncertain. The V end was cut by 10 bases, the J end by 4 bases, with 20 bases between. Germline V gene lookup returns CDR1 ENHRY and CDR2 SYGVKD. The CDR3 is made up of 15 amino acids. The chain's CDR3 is CATATSQDLYNEQFF. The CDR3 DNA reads TGTGCCACCGCTACGAGTCAGGATCTATACAATGAGCAGTTCTTC.

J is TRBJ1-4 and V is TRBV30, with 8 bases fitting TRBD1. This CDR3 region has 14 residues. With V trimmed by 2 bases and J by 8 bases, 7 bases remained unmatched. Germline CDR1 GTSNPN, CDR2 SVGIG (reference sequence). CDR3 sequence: CAWSSGQGGEKLFF. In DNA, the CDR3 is TGTGCCTGGAGTTCCGGACAGGGAGGGGAAAAACTGTTTTTT.

The CDR3 loop is CASIHGEGVEAFF. The CDR3 DNA reads as TGTGCCAGCATTCACGGAGAAGGGGTCGAGGCTTTCTTT. The rearrangement uses TRBV6-5 and TRBJ1-1; TRBD1 might be the D (5 bases). Germline-derived CDR1 and CDR2 are MNHEY and SVGAGI. The ends were cut back, 7 bases at V and 11 bases at J, with 20 bases in the middle. This CDR3 spans 13 amino acids.